These T cell receptor beta chains were read from a single sample in a study of early T cells in non-severe SARS-CoV-2 infection. Each CDR3 protein gets one entry after TCRdb re-called the 5' RACE reads with MiXCR. This repertoire shows roughly 61,000 distinct CDR3 sequences, 13% found once; its top ten account for about 9.3%. Sequencing was performed on whole blood, taken at baseline. The receptors were gathered from an adult who was a healthcare worker with PCR-confirmed SARS-CoV-2 infection or an uninfected control (not recorded which). Each CDR3 is given without its conserved first and last residue. Fields, in order: V gene, CDR3 protein.

>TRBV19
ASSQTGSSYEQY
>TRBV7-2
ASSLAGQFNEKLF
>TRBV7-2
ASSLLGRVETQY
>TRBV5-5
ASSLVAGAYNEQF
>TRBV27
ASSFAGGPLGNIQY
>TRBV7-2
ASRDNRGGNEQF
>TRBV20-1
SARDYLGLAVTYNEQF
>TRBV2
ASSLTSGDYNEQF
>TRBV5-1
ASSPLSGANVLT
>TRBV28
ASSLRAHRATGANVLT
>TRBV4-3
ASSQDRGGYEQY
>TRBV7-3
ASSPLAGGPDTQY
>TRBV20-1
SARRRGLSNTEAF
>TRBV20-1
SAREGTGNQPQH
>TRBV6-5
ASSTTANTEAF
>TRBV11-2
ASSLNIIGTSLV
>TRBV21-1
ASSMASGEGRETPYNEQF
>TRBV20-1
SAALAKNIQY
>TRBV10-3
AISVNTNQPQH
>TRBV10-2
ASSDGTGFLDGYT
>TRBV27
ASSLSSGSVLGDNEQF
>TRBV7-9
ASSQGTGWEQY
>TRBV19
ASRPVRGLRSGANVLT
>TRBV11-2
ASSVGPPYEQY
>TRBV6-6
ASTLRTGEVYEQY
>TRBV12-3/TRBV12-4
ASSFPGLAF
>TRBV12-3/TRBV12-4
ASRGRTEAF
>TRBV28
ASSLVGYTEAF
>TRBV4-3
ASSQQPGLAFNEQF
>TRBV7-2
VSSPINTDTQY
>TRBV20-1
SARDSYGYT
>TRBV6-2/TRBV6-3
ASSYPPGHNYEQY
>TRBV28
ASSPLTGLVTYEQY
>TRBV5-4
ASSGGTTQETQY
>TRBV27
ASSPTYNEQF
>TRBV4-2
ASSQALGPPDTQY
>TRBV7-2
ASSLEGRTEAF
>TRBV12-3/TRBV12-4
ASRHVGGRTEAF
>TRBV29-1
SATTGSGGTDTQY
>TRBV6-2/TRBV6-3
ASSYLIGGRTYGYT
>TRBV7-3
ASSSQGTRTHGELF
>TRBV12-3/TRBV12-4
ASSFPKGEQF
>TRBV29-1
SVGTGNTEAF
>TRBV30
AWSPGYGYT
>TRBV14
ASSQVLGGGYT